This entry describes one TCR beta chain. Germline V gene sequence: CDR1 SGHNT, CDR2 YYREEE (reference sequence). The CDR3 has 15 amino acids. V lost 1 base and J lost 7; bases outside the gene matches: 8. The sample is drawn from a study of T cell responses to AZD1222 COVID-19 vaccine. TCRdb keeps only in-frame clones here, not all; method: immunoSEQ multiplex PCR. This sample has about 80,000 clones, with approximately 85% found just once. The TCR originated in an adult who received the AZD1222 COVID-19 vaccine. The V call is TRBV5-4, the J call TRBJ1-1, with TRBD1 matching over 9 bases. Here the sequenced sample was peripheral blood, taken 28 days after the second AZD1222 dose. The CDR3 DNA follows: TGTGCCAGCAGCTTGTCGGGACAGGGAGGGTTTGAAGCTTTCTTT. This codes for CASSLSGQGGFEAFF.